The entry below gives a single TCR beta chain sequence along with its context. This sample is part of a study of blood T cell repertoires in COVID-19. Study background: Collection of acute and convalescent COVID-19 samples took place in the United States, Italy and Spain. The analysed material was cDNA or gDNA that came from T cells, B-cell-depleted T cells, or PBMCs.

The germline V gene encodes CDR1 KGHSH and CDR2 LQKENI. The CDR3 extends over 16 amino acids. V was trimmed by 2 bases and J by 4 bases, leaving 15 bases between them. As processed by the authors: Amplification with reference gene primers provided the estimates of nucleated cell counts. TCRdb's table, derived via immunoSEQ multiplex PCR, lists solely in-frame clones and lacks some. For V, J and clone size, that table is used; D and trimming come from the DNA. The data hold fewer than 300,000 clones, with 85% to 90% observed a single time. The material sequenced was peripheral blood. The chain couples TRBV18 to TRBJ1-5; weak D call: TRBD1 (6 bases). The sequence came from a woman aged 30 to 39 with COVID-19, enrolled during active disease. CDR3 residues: CASSPGGRPRNQPQHF. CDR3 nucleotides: TGTGCCAGCTCACCAGGGGGCAGGCCCCGAAATCAGCCCCAGCATTTT.